The 24 T cell receptor beta chains below come from one sample, sequenced in a study of Ad26.COV2.S vaccination and SARS-CoV-2 variants. Assay: immunoSEQ multiplex PCR; the TCRdb copy retains only in-frame clones and omits some. The sample carries 300,000 to 350,000 clones, more than 70% recorded once. The treatment: roughly 19 received Ad26.COV2.S at low or high dose, single or two shots; about 5 received placebo; per-sample allocation not given. At day 63 after the first vaccine or placebo injection, samples were drawn. The sequencing used peripheral blood, collected in a trial of Ad26.COV2.S vaccine versus placebo. The receptors come from a person aged 18-60 years who received the Ad26.COV2.S COVID-19 vaccine or a placebo.

This sequence joins TRBV10-1 and TRBJ1-1, with D possibly TRBD1 on 5 matching bases. The CDR3 has 12 residues. V lost 6 bases and J 9 bases, leaving 14 bases between the germline ends. The V gene's germline CDR1 is WNHNN and CDR2 SYGVQD (reference sequence). The DNA for the CDR3 is TGCGCCAGCAGCGGAGGTGGGGGAAAAGCTTTCTTT. Encoded protein: CASSGGGGKAFF.

CDR3 DNA: TGTGCCAGCAGCCTGTGGACAGATGAGCAGTTCTTC. This encodes CASSLWTDEQFF. The chain carries TRBV5-5 and TRBJ2-1, with D possibly matching TRBD1 (6 bases). The CDR3 runs 12 residues. With 4 bases removed from V and 8 bases from J, the gap between germline ends came to 10 bases. In germline, CDR1 is SGHKS, CDR2 YYEKEE (reference sequence).

V usage is TRBV7-9 and J usage is TRBJ2-1; 7 nucleotides match TRBD1. The length of the CDR3 is 14 residues. V shed 6 bases, J shed 7 bases, and the junction held 9 bases outside the gene matches. Germline CDR1 and CDR2: SEHNR and FQNEAQ (reference sequence). CDR3 in DNA: TGTGCCAGCAGTTCCGACAGGGCCGCGAATGAGCAGTTCTTC. Translation gives CASSSDRAANEQFF. The full variable domain, with the rest looked up from reference TRBV7-9 and TRBJ2-1, is DTGVSQNPRHKITKRGQNVTFRCDPISEHNRLYWYRQTLGQGPEFLTYFQNEAQLEKSRLLSDRFSAERPKGSFSTLEIQRTEQGDSAMYLCASSSDRAANEQFFGPGTRLTVL.

The chain is built from TRBV5-6 and TRBJ1-5; maybe TRBD1 (6 bases). V shed 4 bases and J shed 1 base, with 12 bases lying between them. The CDR3 totals 15 residues. Germline V gives CDR1 SGHDT, CDR2 YYEEEE. CDR3 loop: CASSQGQISNQPQHF. As DNA, the CDR3 is TGTGCCAGCAGCCAGGGACAAATCAGCAATCAGCCCCAGCATTTT.

The chain carries TRBV6-6 and TRBJ1-6, with TRBD1 matching over 9 bases. The CDR3 has 14 residues. V lost 6 bases to trimming and J lost 8 bases; unmatched junction nucleotides: 5. From germline, CDR1 is MNHNY and CDR2 SVGAGI (reference sequence). CDR3: CASRITGGDSPLHF. The CDR3 DNA reads as TGTGCCAGCAGAATAACAGGGGGCGATTCACCCCTCCACTTT.

The CDR3 reads CASSDSRGGETQYF. In DNA form, the CDR3 reads TGTGCCAGCAGTGATTCGCGGGGGGGAGAGACCCAGTACTTC. This chain uses TRBV2 with TRBJ2-5; 9 positions agree with TRBD2. The CDR3 is made up of 14 amino acids. The germline V gene has CDR1 SNHLY and CDR2 FYNNEI. J gave up 4 bases and V 3 bases, and 3 bases lay outside the gene matches. The full variable domain, with the rest looked up from reference TRBV2 and TRBJ2-5, is EPEVTQTPSHQVTQMGQEVILRCVPISNHLYFYWYRQILGQKVEFLVSFYNNEISEKSEIFDDQFSVERPDGSNFTLKIRSTKLEDSAMYFCASSDSRGGETQYFGPGTRLLVL.

This chain links TRBV9 with TRBJ2-5; tentatively, D is TRBD2 (5 bases). Trimming stripped 0 bases from V and 6 bases from J, with 9 bases between. The CDR3 is 13 amino acids. CDR1 and CDR2 from the germline V gene are SGDLS and YYNGEE. This chain's CDR3 is CASSVGASQTQYF. CDR3 nucleotides: TGTGCCAGCAGCGTAGGTGCTAGCCAGACCCAGTACTTC.

The gene calls are TRBV5-5 and TRBJ1-1; D unresolved. The length of the CDR3 is 14 residues. The V end was cut by 4 bases, the J end by 4 bases, with 14 bases between. Looked up from germline, CDR1 is SGHKS and CDR2 is YYEKEE (reference sequence). The DNA of the CDR3 is TGTGCCAGCAGCGGCGGGAGCTGGACCACTGAAGCTTTCTTT. Translation: CASSGGSWTTEAFF.

This chain links TRBV21-1 with TRBJ1-1. TRBV21-1 is an annotated pseudogene. This CDR3 comprises 17 residues. The DNA of the CDR3 is TGTGCCAGCAGCAACAAAGGAGGCCGTGGCAGGCGAGCTGAAGCTTTCTTT. It encodes CASSNKGGRGRRAEAFF.

V gene TRBV4-1 combines with J gene TRBJ1-2; unclear D gene. The V gene's germline CDR1 is MGHRA and CDR2 YSYEKL. The CDR3 has 16 residues. Trimming cost V 0 bases and J 2 bases, with 13 bases left between them. The CDR3 sequence: CASSQDGGNQNYGYTF. CDR3 DNA: TGCGCCAGCAGCCAAGATGGTGGCAACCAGAACTATGGCTACACCTTC.

The genes are TRBV19 and TRBJ1-4; D unclear. The length of the CDR3 is 14 residues. CDR1 and CDR2 (germline): LNHDA, SQIVND (reference sequence). V was pared by 5 bases and J by 4 bases, with 11 bases between. This CDR3 reads CASSLGLDNEKLFF. CDR3 nucleotides: TGTGCCAGTAGTCTCGGGTTAGATAATGAAAAACTGTTTTTT.

This clone came up once. The V call is TRBV10-3, the J call TRBJ1-2; 9 bases agree with TRBD1. The CDR3 is 14 amino acids. CDR1 and CDR2 (germline): ENHRY, SYGVKD. The ends lost 6 bases at V and 1 base at J; junction bases unmatched: 3. The CDR3 sequence: CAISGTGFNYGYTF. CDR3 coding DNA: TGTGCCATCAGCGGGACAGGGTTTAACTATGGCTACACCTTC.

The chain is built from TRBV7-6 and TRBJ1-1, with D possibly being TRBD1 (5 bases). The germline CDR1 and CDR2 sequences are SGHVS and FNYEAQ. Trimming removed 1 base at V and 1 base at J, with 13 bases between. The CDR3 is made up of 16 amino acids. The CDR3, as DNA: TGTGCCAGCAGCTTAGTTAGTCGACAGCCGAACACTGAAGCTTTCTTT. This encodes CASSLVSRQPNTEAFF.

This chain joins TRBV7-2 and TRBJ2-3; TRBD2 is a possible D gene (5 bases). V was cut by 7 bases and J by 2 bases, with 13 bases left in between. This CDR3 spans 14 amino acids. CDR1 and CDR2 (germline): SGHTA, FQGNSA. The CDR3 here is CASTSGGFTDTQYF. The CDR3 nucleotides read TGTGCCAGCACCTCCGGCGGGTTCACAGATACGCAGTATTTT.

The CDR3 DNA reads as TGTGCCAGCAGACTCAGGGGGAACACTGAAGCTTTCTTT. Translation: CASRLRGNTEAFF. The chain combines TRBV12-3 or TRBV12-4 with TRBJ1-1, with a tentative D call TRBD1 (6 bases). Between the trimmed V and J ends, which lost 6 bases and 1 base, there was a span of 9 bases. The CDR3 is 13 residues long.

V and J are TRBV7-8 and TRBJ2-7; 9 bases match TRBD1. The germline CDR1 and CDR2 sequences are SGHVS and FQNEAQ. J lost 6 bases, V lost 1 base, and 7 bases had no gene match. The CDR3 extends over 15 amino acids. CDR3: CASSLGRTGVAEQYF. The DNA of the CDR3 is TGTGCCAGCAGCTTAGGGCGGACAGGGGTCGCCGAGCAGTACTTC.

J is TRBJ1-2 and V is TRBV7-9; possibly TRBD1 for D (6 bases). Between the trimmed V and J ends, which lost 7 bases and 8 bases, there was a span of 20 bases. This CDR3 has 14 residues. CDR1 SEHNR and CDR2 FQNEAQ come from the germline V gene (reference sequence). The CDR3 nucleotides are TGTGCCAGCACCAAAGGGGGAACTGTGCGGGGCTACACCTTC. It encodes CASTKGGTVRGYTF.

This clone was recorded a few times. This chain connects TRBV6-6 to TRBJ1-5; the D is unclear. The CDR3 loop spans 12 amino acids. Germline V gives CDR1 MNHNY, CDR2 SVGAGI (reference sequence). V was cut by 5 bases and J by 3 bases, with 5 bases left in between. CDR3 bases: TGTGCCAGCAGTCCAAACAATCAGCCCCAGCATTTT. Amino acids: CASSPNNQPQHF.

J is TRBJ2-2 and V is TRBV27, with D unresolved. V lost 5 bases and J 1 base, leaving 5 bases between the germline ends. The CDR3 has 13 residues. CDR1 and CDR2 from the germline V gene are MNHEY and SMNVEV (reference sequence). In DNA form, the CDR3 reads TGTGCCAGCAGTATTTTGAACACCGGGGAGCTGTTTTTT. Its protein product is CASSILNTGELFF.

The J gene is TRBJ1-6, the V gene TRBV6-6; D is possibly TRBD1 (5 bases). The CDR3 runs to 16 residues. Between the trimmed V and J ends, which lost 3 bases and 5 bases, there was a span of 14 bases. Per germline, CDR1 MNHNY and CDR2 SVGAGI (reference sequence). The CDR3 region is CASSYLSAGNNSPLHF. In DNA form, the CDR3 reads TGTGCCAGCAGTTATCTCTCCGCAGGGAATAATTCACCCCTCCACTTT.

The rearrangement joins TRBV18 to TRBJ2-7; TRBD1 aligns across 9 bases. CDR3 length: 15 residues. Germline-derived CDR1 and CDR2 are KGHSH and LQKENI. Trimming at V came to 3 bases and at J to 6 bases, leaving 9 bases not matched to a gene. The CDR3 DNA reads TGTGCCAGCTCACCGGGACAGGGTATCGCTGCCGAGCAGTACTTC. The encoded protein is CASSPGQGIAAEQYF.

This clone came up many times. The rearrangement links TRBV18 to TRBJ1-6; D is ambiguous. V lost 3 bases, J lost 5 bases, and 8 bases lay in between. The germline CDR1 and CDR2 sequences are KGHSH and LQKENI. The CDR3 consists of 14 residues. The DNA of the CDR3 is TGTGCCAGCTCACCGGACGGGGATAATTCACCCCTCCACTTT. Its protein is CASSPDGDNSPLHF.

CDR3 nucleotides: TGTGCCAGCAGCCCGTGGGCTAGCGGGGGGAGCTCCTACGAGCAGTACTTC. This sequence encodes CASSPWASGGSSYEQYF. The genes are TRBV9 and TRBJ2-7, with 11 bases lining up with TRBD2. The CDR3 contains 17 residues. V was pared by 4 bases and J by 0 bases, with 9 bases of the junction left unmatched. Germline assignment: CDR1 SGDLS and CDR2 YYNGEE.

The J gene is TRBJ2-7, the V gene TRBV18; D may be TRBD1 or TRBD2 (5 bases each). V was cut by 0 bases and J by 5 bases, with 11 bases left in between. The germline gives CDR1 KGHSH, CDR2 LQKENI. This CDR3 is built from 14 residues. CDR3 residues: CASSPPWDRDEQYF. CDR3 nucleotide sequence: TGTGCCAGCTCACCACCGTGGGACCGGGACGAGCAGTACTTC.